The rows below give T cell receptor beta chains drawn from one sample of a study of blood T cell repertoires in COVID-19. The data were produced by immunoSEQ multiplex PCR, yet TCRdb's version contains in-frame clones alone and is incomplete. The data show 200,000 to 250,000 clones, about 86% seen once. The sequenced sample was PBMCs or T cells enriched from blood (not recorded which). These receptor sequences come from a woman aged 45-65 years with acute COVID-19. CDR3s include the opening cysteine and the closing phenylalanine or tryptophan. A clone size is listed for some rows: how often the clone was seen (once, few, many), or a class if it is expanded.

j_call: TRBJ2-1
v_call: TRBV13
clone_size: once
cdr3_aa: CASRSGQGIYEQFF

j_call: TRBJ1-1
v_call: TRBV6-5
clone_size: -
cdr3_aa: CASRRDRGQVYEAFF

j_call: TRBJ2-1
v_call: TRBV9
clone_size: -
cdr3_aa: CASSADRRDNEQFF

j_call: TRBJ2-7
v_call: TRBV5-1
clone_size: -
cdr3_aa: CASSLAVSGQGSTEQYF

j_call: TRBJ2-1
v_call: TRBV18
clone_size: -
cdr3_aa: CASSPGLALEQFF

j_call: TRBJ1-3
v_call: TRBV11-3
clone_size: -
cdr3_aa: CASSQGQPGNTIYF

j_call: TRBJ1-5
v_call: TRBV19
clone_size: -
cdr3_aa: CASRPGQGAYSNQPQHF

j_call: TRBJ1-1
v_call: TRBV5-4
clone_size: -
cdr3_aa: CASSLAENTEAFF

j_call: TRBJ1-2
v_call: TRBV6-5
clone_size: -
cdr3_aa: CASSTRDSSNYGYTF

j_call: TRBJ1-6
v_call: TRBV11-2
clone_size: -
cdr3_aa: CASRSLRDSRSPLHF

j_call: TRBJ2-7
v_call: TRBV30
clone_size: -
cdr3_aa: CAWSPRDRGTYEQYF

j_call: TRBJ2-6
v_call: TRBV12-3/TRBV12-4
clone_size: -
cdr3_aa: CASGGAGANVLTF

j_call: TRBJ2-1
v_call: TRBV7-3
clone_size: -
cdr3_aa: CASSRSVGGSYNEQFF

j_call: TRBJ1-1
v_call: TRBV30
clone_size: once
cdr3_aa: CAWSVRAMNTEAFF

j_call: TRBJ2-7
v_call: TRBV5-1
clone_size: -
cdr3_aa: CASHGPGVSYEQYF

j_call: TRBJ2-7
v_call: TRBV3-1/TRBV3-2
clone_size: -
cdr3_aa: CASSQVASGLYEQYF

j_call: TRBJ1-5
v_call: TRBV28
clone_size: -
cdr3_aa: CASSFPGAGNQPQHF

j_call: TRBJ1-1
v_call: TRBV2
clone_size: few
cdr3_aa: CASSEGAGGWTEAFF

j_call: TRBJ1-2
v_call: TRBV30
clone_size: once
cdr3_aa: CAWSVREATPYTF

j_call: TRBJ1-5
v_call: TRBV10-1
clone_size: once
cdr3_aa: CASAAGFYQPQHF

j_call: TRBJ2-7
v_call: TRBV6-5
clone_size: -
cdr3_aa: CASSRGLAAYEQYF

j_call: TRBJ2-1
v_call: TRBV10-2
clone_size: -
cdr3_aa: CASSVGTSGREYEQFF

j_call: TRBJ1-4
v_call: TRBV28
clone_size: -
cdr3_aa: CASRGNRATNEKLFF

j_call: TRBJ2-3
v_call: TRBV3-1/TRBV3-2
clone_size: -
cdr3_aa: CASSPRAGGTDTQYF

j_call: TRBJ2-7
v_call: TRBV30
clone_size: -
cdr3_aa: CAFRPDSPYEQYF

j_call: TRBJ2-5
v_call: TRBV9
clone_size: -
cdr3_aa: CASSGGRDETQYF

j_call: TRBJ2-1
v_call: TRBV28
clone_size: -
cdr3_aa: CASLGWGLSYNEQFF

j_call: TRBJ2-5
v_call: TRBV10-3
clone_size: -
cdr3_aa: CAISGTGTETQYF

j_call: TRBJ2-5
v_call: TRBV25-1
clone_size: -
cdr3_aa: CASSPWGGETQYF

j_call: TRBJ1-2
v_call: TRBV19
clone_size: once
cdr3_aa: CASSISTSGINYGYTF

j_call: TRBJ1-1
v_call: TRBV28
clone_size: -
cdr3_aa: CASRRGGTGTEAFF

j_call: TRBJ2-1
v_call: TRBV3-1/TRBV3-2
clone_size: few
cdr3_aa: CASSQEMLAGVDNEQFF

j_call: TRBJ1-5
v_call: TRBV5-1
clone_size: once
cdr3_aa: CASSLEGLSNQPQHF

j_call: TRBJ2-1
v_call: TRBV28
clone_size: -
cdr3_aa: CASSPSLGGGRDGNEQFF

j_call: TRBJ2-1
v_call: TRBV4-1
clone_size: -
cdr3_aa: CASSHTNLAGAYNEQFF

j_call: TRBJ2-5
v_call: TRBV14
clone_size: -
cdr3_aa: CASSQDRGLVGKTQYF

j_call: TRBJ1-5
v_call: TRBV30
clone_size: -
cdr3_aa: CAWSVLGRADQPQHF

j_call: TRBJ1-5
v_call: TRBV9
clone_size: -
cdr3_aa: CASSVDRNQPQHF

j_call: TRBJ2-3
v_call: TRBV2
clone_size: -
cdr3_aa: CASSEGRPYF

j_call: TRBJ2-1
v_call: TRBV20-1
clone_size: -
cdr3_aa: CSANDRVNEQFF

j_call: TRBJ1-2
v_call: TRBV12-3/TRBV12-4
clone_size: -
cdr3_aa: CASSLARGYGYTF

j_call: TRBJ2-1
v_call: TRBV28
clone_size: -
cdr3_aa: CAIRGGDEQFF

j_call: TRBJ2-1
v_call: TRBV10-1
clone_size: -
cdr3_aa: CASAQPGLPTSYNEQFF

j_call: TRBJ2-2
v_call: TRBV3-1/TRBV3-2
clone_size: once
cdr3_aa: CASSQTLGRAGELFF

j_call: TRBJ2-5
v_call: TRBV29-1
clone_size: once
cdr3_aa: CSVDCRGIETQYF

j_call: TRBJ1-5
v_call: TRBV28
clone_size: -
cdr3_aa: CASSRGWGNQPQHF

j_call: TRBJ2-3
v_call: TRBV13
clone_size: once
cdr3_aa: CASSLTGADTQYF

j_call: TRBJ2-2
v_call: TRBV7-9
clone_size: few
cdr3_aa: CASSQGTGARTGELFF

j_call: TRBJ2-1
v_call: TRBV12-5
clone_size: -
cdr3_aa: CASGWDLIYNEQFF

j_call: TRBJ1-1
v_call: TRBV12-3/TRBV12-4
clone_size: -
cdr3_aa: CASTQTGDTEAFF

j_call: TRBJ2-5
v_call: TRBV7-3
clone_size: -
cdr3_aa: CASSLSTGVETQYF

j_call: TRBJ2-3
v_call: TRBV10-3
clone_size: -
cdr3_aa: CAISESVSGRADTQYF

j_call: TRBJ1-5
v_call: TRBV18
clone_size: -
cdr3_aa: CASSPLDTPNQPQHF

j_call: TRBJ2-1
v_call: TRBV4-3
clone_size: -
cdr3_aa: CASQEQGGSSYNEQFF

j_call: TRBJ2-7
v_call: TRBV5-1
clone_size: -
cdr3_aa: CASSLGTGVVEQYF

j_call: TRBJ1-2
v_call: TRBV25-1
clone_size: -
cdr3_aa: CASSDQGAMGYGYTF

j_call: TRBJ2-7
v_call: TRBV4-1
clone_size: once
cdr3_aa: CASSQSGRGYEQYF

j_call: TRBJ1-6
v_call: TRBV28
clone_size: few
cdr3_aa: CASSLFGTGNPSPLHF

j_call: TRBJ1-5
v_call: TRBV10-1
clone_size: -
cdr3_aa: CASNRQGRQPQHF